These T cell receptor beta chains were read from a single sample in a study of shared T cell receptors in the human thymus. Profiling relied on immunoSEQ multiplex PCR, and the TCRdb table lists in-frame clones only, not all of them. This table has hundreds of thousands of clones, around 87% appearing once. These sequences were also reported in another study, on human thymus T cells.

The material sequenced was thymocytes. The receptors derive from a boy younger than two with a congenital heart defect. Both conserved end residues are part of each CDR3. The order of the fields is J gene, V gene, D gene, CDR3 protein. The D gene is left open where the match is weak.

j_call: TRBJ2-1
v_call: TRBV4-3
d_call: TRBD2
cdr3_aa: CASSSSGRTVYNEQFF

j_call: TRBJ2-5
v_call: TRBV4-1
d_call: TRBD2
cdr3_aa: CASSQDGLAEETQYF

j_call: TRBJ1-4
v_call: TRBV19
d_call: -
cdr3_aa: CASSRGQTQGNEKLFF

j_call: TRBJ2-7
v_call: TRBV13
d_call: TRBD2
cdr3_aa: CASSSGLAGEDEQYF

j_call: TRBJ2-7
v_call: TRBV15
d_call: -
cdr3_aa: CATSRDWVLVTYEQYF

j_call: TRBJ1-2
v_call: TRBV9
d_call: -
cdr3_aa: CASSPEERFYGYTF

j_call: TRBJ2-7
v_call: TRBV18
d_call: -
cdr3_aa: CASSLRRSSYEQYF

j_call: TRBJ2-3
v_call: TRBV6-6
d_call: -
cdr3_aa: CASSNTDTQYF

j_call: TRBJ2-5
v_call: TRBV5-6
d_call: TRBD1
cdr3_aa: CASSHRRDDRGDQETQYF

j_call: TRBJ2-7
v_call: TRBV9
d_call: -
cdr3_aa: CASSPGVASGTYEQYF

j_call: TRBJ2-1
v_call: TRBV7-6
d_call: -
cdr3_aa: CASSLGKRDEQFF

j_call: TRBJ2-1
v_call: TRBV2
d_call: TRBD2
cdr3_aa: CASSEELAEATYNEQFF

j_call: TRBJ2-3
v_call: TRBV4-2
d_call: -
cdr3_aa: CASSQARGKGNTQYF

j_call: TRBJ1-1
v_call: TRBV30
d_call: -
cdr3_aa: CAWSPGITEAFF

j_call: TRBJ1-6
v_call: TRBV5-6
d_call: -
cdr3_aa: CASSLWQGPSYNSPLHF

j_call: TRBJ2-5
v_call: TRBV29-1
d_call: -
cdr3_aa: CSASQGDQETQYF

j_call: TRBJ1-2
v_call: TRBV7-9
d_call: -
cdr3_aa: CASSPTGGQPNYGYTF

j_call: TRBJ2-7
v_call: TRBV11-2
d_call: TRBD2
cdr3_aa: CASSCNPGVREASYEQYF

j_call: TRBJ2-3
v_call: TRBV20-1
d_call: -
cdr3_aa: CSADNRDTQYF

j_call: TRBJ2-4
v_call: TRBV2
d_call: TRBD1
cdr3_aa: CASSESGGTGGRNIQYF

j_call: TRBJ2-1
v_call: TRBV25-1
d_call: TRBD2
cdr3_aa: CASSEGTSGRASLNEQFF

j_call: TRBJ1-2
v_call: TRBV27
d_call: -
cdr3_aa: CASRSSRDRHRYGYTF

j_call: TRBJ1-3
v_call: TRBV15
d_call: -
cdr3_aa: CATSRRDSRRPKERNTIYF

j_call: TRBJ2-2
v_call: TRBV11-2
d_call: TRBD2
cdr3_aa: CASSLGEGLAGELFF

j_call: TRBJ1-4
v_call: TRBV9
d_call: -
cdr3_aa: CASSGLQGTNEKLFF

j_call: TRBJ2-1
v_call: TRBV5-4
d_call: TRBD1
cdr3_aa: CASTRADRGSNEQFF

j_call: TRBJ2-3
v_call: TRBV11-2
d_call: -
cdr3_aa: CASSLEAGQDTQYF

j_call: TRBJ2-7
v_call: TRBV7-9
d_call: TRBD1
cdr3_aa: CASSPAGGPTTHEQYF